The 31 T cell receptor beta chains in this list originate from one sample, sequenced in a study of cytomegalovirus exposure and HLA in healthy donors. Assay: immunoSEQ multiplex PCR; the TCRdb copy retains only in-frame clones and omits some. The sample comprises about 150,000 clones, roughly 91% of which are singletons, and approximately 3.1% rests with the top ten. Material for sequencing was PBMCs. The receptors stem from a man between 18 and 29 years old in good health and CMV-seronegative.

This chain links TRBV19 with TRBJ2-7, with 12 bases lining up with TRBD2. Germline assignment: CDR1 LNHDA and CDR2 SQIVND (reference sequence). This CDR3 region has 15 residues. V lost 5 bases, J lost 6 bases, and 8 bases stayed unmatched. CDR3 in amino acids: CASSSRLAGVGEQYF. The CDR3 DNA is TGTGCCAGTAGTTCCCGACTAGCGGGAGTTGGCGAGCAGTACTTC.

As DNA, the CDR3 is TGTGCCACCAGCGGGTTTGCGGCAACTAATGAAAAACTGTTTTTT. Translation gives CATSGFAATNEKLFF. The chain combines TRBV15 with TRBJ1-4, with no clear D. The ends were cut back, 5 bases at V and 0 bases at J, with 10 bases in the middle. Germline V CDR1 and CDR2: LNHNV, YYDKDF (reference sequence). This CDR3 is 15 amino acids long. Filled out from reference TRBV15 and TRBJ1-4, the complete variable domain reads DAMVIQNPRYQVTQFGKPVTLSCSQTLNHNVMYWYQQKSSQAPKLLFHYYDKDFNNEADTPDNFQSRRPNTSFCFLDIRSPGLGDTAMYLCATSGFAATNEKLFFGSGTQLSVL.

V and J are TRBV15 and TRBJ2-7; TRBD2 is a possible D gene (6 bases). Germline V gene sequence: CDR1 LNHNV, CDR2 YYDKDF (reference sequence). The CDR3 has 15 residues. Trimming took 0 bases from V and 0 from J, leaving 9 bases between them. CDR3: CATSRERGISYEQYF. CDR3 coding DNA: TGTGCCACCAGCAGAGAACGGGGGATCTCCTACGAGCAGTACTTC.

This sequence joins TRBV28 and TRBJ2-1; no definite D call. Germline CDR1 and CDR2: MDHEN and SYDVKM. The CDR3 consists of 15 residues. The ends were cut back, 5 bases at V and 0 bases at J, with 11 bases in the middle. The CDR3 spells CASSALRSSYNEQFF. CDR3 sequence (DNA): TGTGCCAGCAGTGCCCTCCGGAGCTCCTACAATGAGCAGTTCTTC.

This chain links TRBV2 with TRBJ2-2, with 8 bases identical to TRBD1. In germline, CDR1 is SNHLY, CDR2 FYNNEI. This CDR3 is 15 amino acids long. V lost 7 bases to trimming and J lost 5 bases; unmatched junction nucleotides: 9. CDR3 amino acids: CASTQQGAGTGELFF. The CDR3 DNA reads as TGTGCCAGCACCCAGCAGGGGGCCGGAACCGGGGAGCTGTTTTTT.

The V gene is TRBV27, the J gene TRBJ2-1; D gene ambiguous. Trimming took 4 bases from V and 8 from J, leaving 18 bases between them. Germline CDR1 MNHEY, CDR2 SMNVEV (reference sequence). This CDR3 has 15 residues. CDR3 loop: CASSSRSALRDEQFF. In nucleotides, the CDR3 is TGTGCCAGCAGTTCTCGGAGCGCCCTTCGAGATGAGCAGTTCTTC.

The chain joins TRBV9 to TRBJ2-3; D might be TRBD1 (5 bases). CDR1 and CDR2 from the germline V gene are SGDLS and YYNGEE. CDR3 length: 12 residues. V lost 2 bases, J lost 6 bases, and 7 bases lay in between. The CDR3 region is CASSVQGDTQYF. Written as DNA, the CDR3 is TGTGCCAGCAGCGTGCAGGGTGATACGCAGTATTTT.

The chain couples TRBV6-1 to TRBJ2-7; 11 bases fit TRBD1. Germline V CDR1 and CDR2: MNHNS, SASEGT. V was clipped by 5 bases and J by 3 bases; unmatched bases: 3. The CDR3 length is 14 residues. The CDR3 coding sequence is TGTGCCAGCAGTTTGGGACAGGGGGTCTACGAGCAGTACGTC. Translated: CASSLGQGVYEQYV.

This clone was seen a single time. This chain links TRBV18 with TRBJ2-2; the D gene is possibly TRBD2 (6 bases). Germline V lookup: CDR1 KGHSH, CDR2 LQKENI. The CDR3 has 15 residues. V shed 1 base and J shed 1 base, with 7 bases lying between them. CDR3: CASSPREVNTGELFF. DNA for the CDR3: TGTGCCAGCTCACCACGGGAGGTGAACACCGGGGAGCTGTTTTTT.

The chain uses TRBV19 and TRBJ2-3; TRBD1 matches at 12 bases. The CDR3 contains 15 residues. Trimming at V came to 7 bases and at J to 6 bases, leaving 8 bases not matched to a gene. CDR1 is LNHDA and CDR2 is SQIVND in the germline V gene (reference sequence). Here the CDR3 DNA reads TGTGCCAGTACTTTGGGACAGGGGGCACGGGATACGCAGTATTTT. Protein: CASTLGQGARDTQYF.

The rearrangement joins TRBV27 to TRBJ1-2; possible D gene TRBD1, 6 bases. The V gene lost 5 bases and the J gene lost 2 bases, with 15 bases spanning the gap. Germline-derived CDR1 and CDR2 are MNHEY and SMNVEV (reference sequence). The length of the CDR3 is 15 residues. The CDR3 sequence is CASSPASGTNYGYTF. CDR3 nucleotides: TGTGCCAGCAGTCCCGCATCCGGGACAAACTATGGCTACACCTTC.

The chain links TRBV27 to TRBJ2-1; possibly TRBD2 for D (6 bases). The CDR3 extends over 13 amino acids. Germline V gene sequence: CDR1 MNHEY, CDR2 SMNVEV (reference sequence). V lost 4 bases and J lost 14, with 18 bases in between. CDR3 in DNA: TGTGCCAGCAGTTCCCGACTAATTGGCGGGGAGTTCTTC. Protein: CASSSRLIGGEFF.

The chain is built from TRBV10-3 and TRBJ1-2, with D uncertain. CDR3 length equals 16 residues. V lost 3 bases to trimming and J lost 2 bases, with 16 bases between them. Germline V lookup: CDR1 ENHRY, CDR2 SYGVKD. CDR3 coding DNA: TGTGCCATCAGTGATAACGTAAAGGGAGGAAACTATGGCTACACCTTC. Amino acids: CAISDNVKGGNYGYTF.

As for this clone: At one of its ends the junction is not consistent with the germline gene, which may arise from a read error. The chain employs TRBV7-8 and TRBJ2-1; 10 bases line up with TRBD2. Germline V gives CDR1 SGHVS, CDR2 FQNEAQ. This CDR3 is 15 amino acids long. CDR3 region: CASSLAGVVVNEQFF. The DNA of the CDR3 is TGTGCCAGCAGCCTAGCGGGAGTTGTGGTCAATGAGCAGTTCTTC.

This chain links TRBV11-2 with TRBJ1-1; D is unclear. Germline V gene sequence: CDR1 SGHAT, CDR2 FQNNGV. This CDR3 is 14 amino acids long. The germline V and J ends were trimmed by 5 bases and 0 bases, with 10 bases remaining between them. CDR3 residues: CASSQASLNTEAFF. The CDR3 DNA is TGTGCCAGCAGCCAGGCCTCTTTGAACACTGAAGCTTTCTTT.

This clone was found a few times. The CDR3 here is CASSLGAAMNTEAFF. DNA of the CDR3: TGTGCCAGCAGTTTAGGGGCAGCTATGAACACTGAAGCTTTCTTT. The chain employs TRBV28 and TRBJ1-1; D is possibly TRBD1 (5 bases). V dropped 2 bases and J dropped 0 bases, with 10 bases sitting between them. Looked up from germline, CDR1 is MDHEN and CDR2 is SYDVKM. This CDR3 contains 15 residues.

V gene TRBV27 combines with J gene TRBJ1-5; D is unresolved. Germline assignment: CDR1 MNHEY and CDR2 SMNVEV (reference sequence). V lost 0 bases to trimming and J lost 0 bases, with 6 bases between them. This CDR3 is 15 amino acids long. The CDR3 here is CASSLSAHSNQPQHF. CDR3 nucleotide sequence: TGTGCCAGCAGTTTATCAGCTCATAGCAATCAGCCCCAGCATTTT.

This chain connects TRBV11-2 to TRBJ2-3; tentative D call: TRBD1 (5 bases). From germline, CDR1 is SGHAT and CDR2 FQNNGV. This CDR3 contains 15 residues. V lost 8 bases and J lost 0, with 15 bases in between. The CDR3 DNA reads TGTGCCAGCGCCCAGAAGGGGTTGAGCACAGATACGCAGTATTTT. Translating gives CASAQKGLSTDTQYF.

This chain joins TRBV11-3 and TRBJ2-1, with a weak D call TRBD1 (6 bases). V lost 1 base and J lost 5, with 12 bases in between. CDR3 length: 15 residues. Germline assignment: CDR1 SGHNT and CDR2 YENEEA. This CDR3 is CASSLVRGVHNEQFF. Here the CDR3 DNA reads TGTGCCAGCAGCTTAGTCAGGGGCGTCCACAATGAGCAGTTCTTC.

This clone rates as medium-sized (0.01 to 0.1%). The V call is TRBV27, the J call TRBJ2-7; 9 bases map to TRBD2. The CDR3 has 15 residues. J gave up 5 bases and V 2 bases, and 7 bases lay outside the gene matches. CDR1 and CDR2 from the germline V gene are MNHEY and SMNVEV (reference sequence). CDR3 nucleotide sequence: TGTGCCAGCAGTTTAGTTAGCGGGAGCCAGAACGAGCAGTACTTC. It specifies CASSLVSGSQNEQYF.

The chain couples TRBV5-6 to TRBJ2-7; TRBD2 matches 8 bases. The length of the CDR3 is 16 residues. Trimming cost V 4 bases and J 4 bases; bases outside gene matches: 13. Germline V gene lookup returns CDR1 SGHDT and CDR2 YYEEEE. This chain's CDR3 is CASSPLLAAPGYEQYF. The CDR3 DNA is TGTGCCAGCAGCCCTCTACTAGCGGCCCCCGGTTACGAGCAGTACTTC.

J is TRBJ2-7 and V is TRBV27, with 7 bases fitting TRBD2. The germline V gene encodes CDR1 MNHEY and CDR2 SMNVEV (reference sequence). The CDR3 is 14 residues long. V lost 2 bases to trimming and J lost 6 bases; unmatched junction nucleotides: 7. The DNA for the CDR3 is TGTGCCAGCAGTTTAGGCAGCTCGGGGGGCGAGCAGTACGTC. Translation gives CASSLGSSGGEQYV.

The chain couples TRBV28 to TRBJ1-5, with 7 nucleotides matching TRBD1. The CDR3 totals 16 residues. The germline CDR1 and CDR2 sequences are MDHEN and SYDVKM. Trimming cost V 3 bases and J 6 bases; bases outside gene matches: 11. The CDR3 DNA reads as TGTGCCAGCAGTTTCCGTGGGACAGTTGTAGCTCAGCCCCAGCATTTT. It is translated as CASSFRGTVVAQPQHF. Together with reference TRBV28 and TRBJ1-5, the CDR3 gives the full variable domain: DVKVTQSSRYLVKRTGEKVFLECVQDMDHENMFWYRQDPGLGLRLIYFSYDVKMKEKGDIPEGYSVSREKKERFSLILESASTNQTSMYLCASSFRGTVVAQPQHFGDGTRLSIL.

V gene TRBV6-5 combines with J gene TRBJ1-1; unclear D gene. CDR3 length equals 15 residues. The V end was cut by 0 bases, the J end by 7 bases, with 15 bases between. Germline V gives CDR1 MNHEY, CDR2 SVGAGI. The CDR3: CASSYSISGTFEAFF. The DNA for the CDR3 is TGTGCCAGCAGTTACTCGATTTCAGGAACTTTTGAAGCTTTCTTT.

This chain connects TRBV27 to TRBJ1-2; 7 nucleotides line up with TRBD1. V shed 2 bases and J 0 bases; nucleotides not matched to a gene: 3. The CDR3 sequence is 15 residues long. Germline CDR1 reads MNHEY; CDR2 reads SMNVEV (reference sequence). CDR3 sequence (DNA): TGTGCCAGCAGTTTAGGGGGGACAGCTAACTATGGCTACACCTTC. As protein: CASSLGGTANYGYTF.

This clone appeared once. The genes are TRBV28 and TRBJ1-2, with 8 bases aligning to TRBD1. There are 15 residues in the CDR3. The V and J ends lost 2 bases and 7 bases, in that order; junction bases with no gene match: 9. The germline V gene encodes CDR1 MDHEN and CDR2 SYDVKM. CDR3 amino acids: CASSLDPGGGPGYTF. CDR3 bases: TGTGCCAGCAGTTTAGACCCAGGGGGCGGTCCTGGCTACACCTTC.

The chain recombines TRBV5-6 with TRBJ1-2; no clear D. Trimming removed 0 bases from V and 4 bases from J, with 13 bases in between. The length of the CDR3 is 15 residues. Germline loops: CDR1 SGHDT, CDR2 YYEEEE. This CDR3 reads CASSLEAARGYGYTF. DNA for the CDR3: TGTGCCAGCAGCTTGGAGGCAGCCCGGGGCTATGGCTACACCTTC.

The chain joins TRBV6-5 to TRBJ2-3; tentatively, D is TRBD1 (7 bases). The CDR3 consists of 15 residues. Looked up from germline, CDR1 is MNHEY and CDR2 is SVGAGI. V lost 8 bases and J lost 4, with 19 bases in between. The CDR3 bases are TGTGCCAGCCAGGGGGTTGGGGCGGGATCAGATACGCAGTATTTT. This encodes CASQGVGAGSDTQYF.

The CDR3 DNA reads as TGTGCCAGCAGCTTGGTGAGGGGGCAGGTCAGAGAGACCCAGTACTTC. Translated: CASSLVRGQVRETQYF. The rearrangement uses TRBV5-5 and TRBJ2-5; TRBD1 matches 7 bases. The CDR3 sequence is 16 residues long. Germline V gene lookup returns CDR1 SGHKS and CDR2 YYEKEE (reference sequence). Trimming at V came to 0 bases and at J to 4 bases, leaving 9 bases not matched to a gene.

The J gene is TRBJ2-1, the V gene TRBV11-3; 8 positions agree with TRBD2. CDR1 is SGHNT, CDR2 YENEEA, per germline. The CDR3 covers 15 residues. The V gene end was trimmed by 5 bases and the J gene end by 8 bases; junction bases not matched to a gene: 11. CDR3 sequence reads: CASSLTSGGGDEQFF. The DNA of the CDR3 is TGTGCCAGCAGCCTTACTAGCGGCGGCGGGGATGAGCAGTTCTTC. Full variable domain (remainder filled in from reference TRBV11-3 and TRBJ2-1): EAGVVQSPRYKIIEKKQPVAFWCNPISGHNTLYWYLQNLGQGPELLIRYENEEAVDDSQLPKDRFSAERLKGVDSTLKIQPAELGDSAVYLCASSLTSGGGDEQFFGPGTRLTVL.

This chain joins TRBV2 and TRBJ1-4; D gene unclear. The CDR3 has 11 amino acids. The germline V gene has CDR1 SNHLY and CDR2 FYNNEI. V lost 3 bases, J lost 8 bases, and 4 bases lay in between. CDR3 residues: CASSDLEKLFF. CDR3 bases: TGTGCCAGCAGTGATTTAGAAAAACTGTTTTTT. Looking up the rest from reference TRBV2 and TRBJ1-4 gives the full variable domain: EPEVTQTPSHQVTQMGQEVILRCVPISNHLYFYWYRQILGQKVEFLVSFYNNEISEKSEIFDDQFSVERPDGSNFTLKIRSTKLEDSAMYFCASSDLEKLFFGSGTQLSVL.